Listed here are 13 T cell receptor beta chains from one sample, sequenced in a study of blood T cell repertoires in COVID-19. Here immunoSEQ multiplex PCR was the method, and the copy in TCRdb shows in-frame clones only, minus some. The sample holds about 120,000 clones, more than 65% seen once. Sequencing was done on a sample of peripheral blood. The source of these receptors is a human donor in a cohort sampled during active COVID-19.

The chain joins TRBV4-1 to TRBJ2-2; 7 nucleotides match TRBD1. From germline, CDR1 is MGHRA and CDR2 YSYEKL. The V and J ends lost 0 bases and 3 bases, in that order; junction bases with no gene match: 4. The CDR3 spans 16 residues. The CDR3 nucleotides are TGCGCCAGCAGCCAAGACCCGGGACAGCACACCGGGGAGCTGTTTTTT. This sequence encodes CASSQDPGQHTGELFF.

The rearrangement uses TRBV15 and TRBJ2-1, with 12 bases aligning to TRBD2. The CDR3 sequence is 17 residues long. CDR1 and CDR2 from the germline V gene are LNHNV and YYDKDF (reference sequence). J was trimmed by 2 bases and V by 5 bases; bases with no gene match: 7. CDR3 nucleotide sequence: TGTGCCACCAGCCCCCAGACTAGCGGGAGTCCCTACAATGAGCAGTTCTTC. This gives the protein CATSPQTSGSPYNEQFF.

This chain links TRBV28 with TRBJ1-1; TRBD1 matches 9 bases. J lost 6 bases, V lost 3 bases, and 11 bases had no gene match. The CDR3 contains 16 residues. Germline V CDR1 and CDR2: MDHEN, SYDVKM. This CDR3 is CASSFPRGQGMAEAFF. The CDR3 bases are TGTGCCAGCAGTTTCCCCCGGGGACAGGGTATGGCTGAAGCTTTCTTT.

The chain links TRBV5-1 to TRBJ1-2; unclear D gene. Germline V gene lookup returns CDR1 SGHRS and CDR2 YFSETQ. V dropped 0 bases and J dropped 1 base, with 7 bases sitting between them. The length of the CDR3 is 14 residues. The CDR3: CASSLEWSNYGYTF. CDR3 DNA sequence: TGCGCCAGCAGCTTGGAGTGGAGTAACTATGGCTACACCTTC. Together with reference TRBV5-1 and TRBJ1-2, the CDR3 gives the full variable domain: KAGVTQTPRYLIKTRGQQVTLSCSPISGHRSVSWYQQTPGQGLQFLFEYFSETQRNKGNFPGRFSGRQFSNSRSEMNVSTLELGDSALYLCASSLEWSNYGYTFGSGTRLTVV.

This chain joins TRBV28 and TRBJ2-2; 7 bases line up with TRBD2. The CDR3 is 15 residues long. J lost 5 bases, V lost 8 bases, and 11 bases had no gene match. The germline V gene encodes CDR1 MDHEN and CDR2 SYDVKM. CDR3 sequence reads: CASQLGGSGTGELFF. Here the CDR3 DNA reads TGTGCCAGCCAACTCGGGGGGAGTGGGACCGGGGAGCTGTTTTTT. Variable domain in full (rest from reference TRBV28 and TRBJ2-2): DVKVTQSSRYLVKRTGEKVFLECVQDMDHENMFWYRQDPGLGLRLIYFSYDVKMKEKGDIPEGYSVSREKKERFSLILESASTNQTSMYLCASQLGGSGTGELFFGEGSRLTVL.

The CDR3 reads CASSYFLTDTQYF. The CDR3 DNA is TGTGCCAGCAGTTACTTCCTCACAGATACGCAGTATTTT. J is TRBJ2-3 and V is TRBV6-6; D unresolved. Trimming pared 1 base from V and 2 bases from J, leaving 4 bases between. There are 13 residues in the CDR3. CDR1 is MNHNY and CDR2 is SVGAGI in the germline V gene (reference sequence).

CDR3 bases: TGCGCCAGCAGCCAACCGCGGGGGGGGATCTACACCTTC. Its translation: CASSQPRGGIYTF. The chain recombines TRBV4-3 with TRBJ1-2; TRBD1 is a possible D gene (5 bases). This CDR3 contains 13 residues. The V end was cut by 2 bases, the J end by 10 bases, with 14 bases between. Germline loops: CDR1 LGHNA, CDR2 YSLEER.

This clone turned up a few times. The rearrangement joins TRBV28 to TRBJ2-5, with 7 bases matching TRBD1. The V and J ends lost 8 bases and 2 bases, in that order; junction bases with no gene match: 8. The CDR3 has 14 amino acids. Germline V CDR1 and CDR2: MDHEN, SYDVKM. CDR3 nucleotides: TGTGCCAGCTTCCCGGCGACAGGGCAAGAGACCCAGTACTTC. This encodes CASFPATGQETQYF.

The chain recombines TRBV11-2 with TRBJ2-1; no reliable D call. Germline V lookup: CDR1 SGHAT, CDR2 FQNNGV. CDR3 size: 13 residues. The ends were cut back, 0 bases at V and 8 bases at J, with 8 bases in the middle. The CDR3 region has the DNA TGTGCCAGCAGCTTAGATCGTTCCGATGAGCAGTTCTTC. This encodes CASSLDRSDEQFF.

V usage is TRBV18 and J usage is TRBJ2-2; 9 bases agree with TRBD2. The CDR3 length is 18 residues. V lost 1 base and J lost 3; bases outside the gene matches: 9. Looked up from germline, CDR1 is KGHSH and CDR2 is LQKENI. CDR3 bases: TGTGCCAGCTCACCACAACAGGTGCTAGCGGGATACACCGGGGAGCTGTTTTTT. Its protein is CASSPQQVLAGYTGELFF.

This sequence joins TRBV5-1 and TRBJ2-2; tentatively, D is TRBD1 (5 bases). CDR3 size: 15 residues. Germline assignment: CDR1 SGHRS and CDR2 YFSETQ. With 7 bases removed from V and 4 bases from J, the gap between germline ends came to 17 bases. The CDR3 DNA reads TGCGCCAGCGCCCCCCTGACAGCGCTCACCGGGGAGCTGTTTTTT. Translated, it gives CASAPLTALTGELFF.

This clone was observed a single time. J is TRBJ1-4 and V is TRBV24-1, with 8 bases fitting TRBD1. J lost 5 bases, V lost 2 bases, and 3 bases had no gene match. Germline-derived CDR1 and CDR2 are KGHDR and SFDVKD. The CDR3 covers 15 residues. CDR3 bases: TGTGCCACCAGTGATTCGTGGACAGGGAATGAAAAACTGTTTTTT. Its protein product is CATSDSWTGNEKLFF.

The CDR3 DNA reads TGTGCCAGCAGATTACAGGGGAGCGGAAACACCATATATTTT. It translates to CASRLQGSGNTIYF. V usage is TRBV14 and J usage is TRBJ1-3; 7 bases line up with TRBD1. The CDR3 is made up of 14 amino acids. Germline lookup yields CDR1 SGHDN and CDR2 FVKESK. V shed 6 bases and J 4 bases; nucleotides not matched to a gene: 6.